The clone carrying this T cell receptor (beta chain) was found a few times. CDR3 length: 13 amino acids. Germline assignment: CDR1 SEHNR and CDR2 FQNEAQ (reference sequence). V lost 5 bases to trimming and J lost 3 bases, with 11 bases between them. The table came from immunoSEQ multiplex PCR; TCRdb's copy has only in-frame clones and leaves some out. The repertoire holds around 300,000 clones, with more than 75% as singletons. The data were taken from a study of shared clonotypes between healthy human individuals. Sequencing used memory CD8+ T cells sorted from blood. Subset of the sample: CD45RO+ cells pooled with CCR7-negative TemRA cells. This chain joins TRBV7-9 and TRBJ2-7; no clear D. The clonotype originates from a man between 18 and 35 years old in good health. The CDR3 sequence: CASSHYPSYEQYF. Written as DNA, the CDR3 is TGTGCCAGCAGCCACTACCCCAGCTACGAGCAGTACTTC.